These 29 T cell receptor beta chains originate from one sample sequenced in a study of blood T cell repertoires in COVID-19. Some clones are missing from TCRdb's copy, which holds only in-frame ones; the method was immunoSEQ multiplex PCR. The sample shows approximately 50,000 clones, around 73% of them seen only once. The sequenced material came from PBMCs or T cells enriched from blood (not recorded which). The receptors stem from a woman between 45 and 60 years old with acute COVID-19.

A single count supports this clone. This chain links TRBV24-1 with TRBJ1-1; a possible D gene is TRBD1 (6 bases). The ends were cut back, 7 bases at V and 5 bases at J, with 13 bases in the middle. This CDR3 has 13 amino acids. Per germline, CDR1 KGHDR and CDR2 SFDVKD. The CDR3 DNA reads TGTGCCACCAGCGGACCCCAGGGGACTGAAGCTTTCTTT. Translated: CATSGPQGTEAFF.

This clone appeared a few times. The CDR3: CASSVGSNQPQHF. CDR3 coding DNA: TGTGCCAGCAGCGTAGGCAGTAATCAGCCCCAGCATTTT. The chain employs TRBV9 and TRBJ1-5; no firm D call. The CDR3 consists of 13 residues. Germline CDR1 reads SGDLS; CDR2 reads YYNGEE. Trimming shortened V by 0 bases and J by 4 bases, and 5 bases separated the two germline ends.

This clone appeared a few times. The chain couples TRBV3-1 (or the pseudogene TRBV3-2) to TRBJ2-7, with TRBD1 identical over 8 bases. The CDR3 totals 14 residues. Germline assignment: CDR1 LGHDT and CDR2 YNNKEL (reference sequence). Losses at the gene ends were 5 bases for V and 3 bases for J; bases not matched to a gene: 6. CDR3 residues: CASSYAGQGYEQYF. CDR3 nucleotides: TGTGCCAGCAGCTACGCTGGACAGGGCTACGAGCAGTACTTC.

The rearrangement uses TRBV28 and TRBJ2-3, with a possible D match to TRBD2 (7 bases). With 2 bases removed from V and 1 base from J, the gap between germline ends came to 13 bases. Germline lookup yields CDR1 MDHEN and CDR2 SYDVKM. The CDR3 spans 16 residues. CDR3 coding DNA: TGTGCCAGCAGTTTACTAGGGGGGGCCCGCACAGATACGCAGTATTTT. Encoded protein: CASSLLGGARTDTQYF.

The rearrangement joins TRBV9 to TRBJ2-3, with 10 nucleotides matching TRBD2. Trimming cost V 0 bases and J 4 bases; bases outside gene matches: 5. The CDR3 sequence is 16 residues long. The germline V gene has CDR1 SGDLS and CDR2 YYNGEE. The CDR3 sequence is CASSVEGGTSADTQYF. In DNA form, the CDR3 reads TGTGCCAGCAGCGTAGAAGGCGGGACTAGCGCAGATACGCAGTATTTT.

The rearrangement links TRBV7-9 to TRBJ1-2, with 10 bases matching TRBD1. Germline CDR1 and CDR2: SEHNR and FQNEAQ (reference sequence). V trimming: 4 bases; J trimming: 8 bases; junction bases outside the gene matches: 10. This CDR3 has 15 amino acids. CDR3 sequence reads: CASSSPRQGASGYTF. The DNA of the CDR3 is TGTGCCAGCAGCTCCCCCCGACAGGGGGCGAGCGGCTACACCTTC.

This clone was found once. This chain links TRBV19 with TRBJ2-1, with D perhaps matching TRBD1 (5 bases). Looked up from germline, CDR1 is LNHDA and CDR2 is SQIVND (reference sequence). The V gene lost 7 bases and the J gene lost 9 bases, with 22 bases spanning the gap. The CDR3 covers 15 residues. CDR3 DNA: TGTGCCAGTACCTCAGGACACTGGTCGGATGGTGAGCAGTTCTTC. Translated, it gives CASTSGHWSDGEQFF. Together with reference TRBV19 and TRBJ2-1, the CDR3 gives the full variable domain: DGGITQSPKYLFRKEGQNVTLSCEQNLNHDAMYWYRQDPGQGLRLIYYSQIVNDFQKGDIAEGYSVSREKKESFPLTVTSAQKNPTAFYLCASTSGHWSDGEQFFGPGTRLTVL.

The chain uses TRBV28 and TRBJ1-5; 8 positions match TRBD1. Trimming cost V 8 bases and J 2 bases; bases outside gene matches: 5. The V gene's germline CDR1 is MDHEN and CDR2 SYDVKM. The CDR3 covers 14 residues. Here the CDR3 DNA reads TGTGCCAGCTCCGGGACAGGAGGCAATCAGCCCCAGCATTTT. This codes for CASSGTGGNQPQHF.

The chain uses TRBV13 and TRBJ2-7, with 8 positions matching TRBD1. V shed 5 bases and J 5 bases; nucleotides not matched to a gene: 8. This CDR3 is 14 amino acids long. CDR1 and CDR2 from the germline V gene are PRHDT and FYEKMQ (reference sequence). The CDR3 loop reads CASSPPTGVNEQYF. The DNA for the CDR3 is TGTGCCAGCAGCCCCCCGACAGGGGTAAACGAGCAGTACTTC.

V gene TRBV28 combines with J gene TRBJ2-1, with a weak D call TRBD1 (5 bases). Per the germline V gene, CDR1 is MDHEN and CDR2 is SYDVKM. Trimming stripped 4 bases from V and 2 bases from J, with 15 bases between. This CDR3 region has 16 residues. The CDR3 loop is CASSWGRRTTYNEQFF. The CDR3 DNA reads TGTGCCAGCAGTTGGGGCCGGCGGACGACCTACAATGAGCAGTTCTTC.

The rearrangement links TRBV27 to TRBJ2-6, with a possible D match to TRBD1 (6 bases). Germline V gives CDR1 MNHEY, CDR2 SMNVEV (reference sequence). This CDR3 region has 16 residues. Trimming cost V 6 bases and J 0 bases, with 12 bases left between them. As DNA, the CDR3 is TGTGCCAGCAGGGCCAGGGGACCCTCTGGGGCCAACGTCCTGACTTTC. Its translation: CASRARGPSGANVLTF. Full variable domain (remainder filled in from reference TRBV27 and TRBJ2-6): EAQVTQNPRYLITVTGKKLTVTCSQNMNHEYMSWYRQDPGLGLRQIYYSMNVEVTDKGDVPEGYKVSRKEKRNFPLILESPSPNQTSLYFCASRARGPSGANVLTFGAGSRLTVL.

This chain uses TRBV6-1 with TRBJ2-1; D remains unclear. This CDR3 contains 15 residues. Germline values: CDR1 MNHNS, CDR2 SASEGT. Trimming cost V 3 bases and J 3 bases, with 12 bases left between them. CDR3 residues: CASSDLRSVYNEQFF. In DNA, the CDR3 is TGTGCCAGCAGTGATCTCCGTTCCGTCTACAATGAGCAGTTCTTC.

The CDR3 is CASKSRTGSYEQYF. The CDR3 bases are TGTGCCAGCAAAAGTAGGACAGGATCATACGAGCAGTACTTC. J is TRBJ2-7 and V is TRBV6-5; 7 bases fit TRBD1. The CDR3 extends over 14 amino acids. V gave up 7 bases and J gave up 4 bases; unmatched junction bases: 10. Per germline, CDR1 MNHEY and CDR2 SVGAGI.

The rearrangement joins TRBV6-6 to TRBJ1-5; D is undetermined. V was shortened by 5 bases and J by 5 bases, with 13 bases between the two germline ends. CDR3 length: 14 amino acids. Germline loops: CDR1 MNHNY, CDR2 SVGAGI (reference sequence). The CDR3 loop reads CASSLPAGDQPQHF. For the CDR3, the DNA is TGTGCCAGCAGTCTACCCGCGGGAGATCAGCCCCAGCATTTT.

The genes are TRBV6-5 and TRBJ2-7, with TRBD1 matching 11 bases. Germline V gene lookup returns CDR1 MNHEY and CDR2 SVGAGI. V was clipped by 0 bases and J by 3 bases; unmatched bases: 1. This CDR3 is 15 amino acids long. CDR3 region: CASSYSGQGDYEQYF. CDR3 nucleotide sequence: TGTGCCAGCAGTTACTCGGGACAGGGGGACTACGAGCAGTACTTC.

This clone was recorded only once. In DNA, the CDR3 is TGTGCCAGCAGCCAGGGGAACACCGGGGAGCTGTTTTTT. Its translation: CASSQGNTGELFF. This rearrangement joins TRBV2 to TRBJ2-2; maybe TRBD1 (5 bases). Germline V gene sequence: CDR1 SNHLY, CDR2 FYNNEI. CDR3 length: 13 amino acids. Deletions cut 6 bases from V and 1 base from J, with 6 bases between. Full variable domain (outside the CDR3, taken from reference TRBV2 and TRBJ2-2): EPEVTQTPSHQVTQMGQEVILRCVPISNHLYFYWYRQILGQKVEFLVSFYNNEISEKSEIFDDQFSVERPDGSNFTLKIRSTKLEDSAMYFCASSQGNTGELFFGEGSRLTVL.

This sequence joins TRBV4-1 and TRBJ2-2; 7 nucleotides line up with TRBD2. Germline V lookup: CDR1 MGHRA, CDR2 YSYEKL. After removal of 6 bases from V and 4 bases from J, the junction contained 5 bases not matched to a gene. CDR3 length: 14 residues. The CDR3 DNA is TGCGCCAGCAGTCTGCGGGGGTTCACCGGGGAGCTGTTTTTT. It yields the protein CASSLRGFTGELFF.

The chain has TRBV5-1 and TRBJ1-1, with D maybe TRBD1 (6 bases). CDR1 and CDR2 (germline): SGHRS, YFSETQ. Trimming removed 7 bases from V and 11 bases from J, with 18 bases in between. CDR3 size: 12 residues. CDR3 amino acids: CASSGTGQWAFF. The CDR3 DNA reads TGCGCCAGCTCGGGTACGGGACAATGGGCTTTCTTT.

This clone came up a few times. The chain couples TRBV19 to TRBJ2-7; the match to TRBD1 covers 7 bases. The CDR3 contains 13 residues. J was trimmed by 2 bases and V by 4 bases; bases with no gene match: 2. Germline V gives CDR1 LNHDA, CDR2 SQIVND (reference sequence). The CDR3 region has the DNA TGTGCCAGTAGTAGACAGGGACCCTACGAGCAGTACTTC. Protein product: CASSRQGPYEQYF.

This clone turned up a few times. This chain links TRBV30 with TRBJ1-5, with TRBD1 identical over 7 bases. The junction had 1 base not matched to a gene; V was cut back by 4 bases and J by 1 base. Germline-derived CDR1 and CDR2 are GTSNPN and SVGIG (reference sequence). The CDR3 runs to 13 residues. The CDR3 bases are TGTGCCTGGACCAGGGGGAGCAATCAGCCCCAGCATTTT. Its translation is CAWTRGSNQPQHF.

The chain couples TRBV5-1 to TRBJ2-7; TRBD1 agrees at 9 bases. J gave up 1 base and V 4 bases, and 6 bases lay outside the gene matches. This CDR3 region has 15 residues. Germline CDR1 is SGHRS and CDR2 is YFSETQ. The CDR3 nucleotides are TGCGCCAGCAGCCTGGGACAGGGACTTTCCTACGAGCAGTACTTC. Protein: CASSLGQGLSYEQYF.

This clone was counted once. V usage is TRBV18 and J usage is TRBJ1-1, with 9 positions matching TRBD1. Germline V lookup: CDR1 KGHSH, CDR2 LQKENI. V was clipped by 4 bases and J by 4 bases; unmatched bases: 10. This CDR3 region has 16 residues. This CDR3 is CASSLIRGQGSTEAFF. CDR3 bases: TGTGCCAGCTCACTGATAAGGGGACAGGGATCCACTGAAGCTTTCTTT.

This rearrangement joins TRBV29-1 to TRBJ1-1; no definite D call. Trimming cost V 8 bases and J 6 bases, with 16 bases left between them. Germline V gene lookup returns CDR1 SQVTM and CDR2 ANQGSEA. The CDR3 extends over 12 amino acids. The DNA of the CDR3 is TGCAGCATGAGCCCTAACGGGGCTGAAGCTTTCTTT. This sequence encodes CSMSPNGAEAFF.

The J gene is TRBJ2-5, the V gene TRBV6-4; the match to TRBD1 covers 11 bases. The ends lost 4 bases at V and 3 bases at J; junction bases unmatched: 4. Germline values: CDR1 MRHNA, CDR2 SNTAGT. This CDR3 region has 15 residues. The CDR3 sequence: CASSAGTGGEETQYF. The CDR3, as DNA: TGTGCCAGCAGTGCCGGGACAGGGGGAGAAGAGACCCAGTACTTC.

V gene TRBV28 combines with J gene TRBJ2-3; TRBD2 might be the D (5 bases). The CDR3 has 16 residues. The V gene lost 2 bases and the J gene lost 5 bases, with 17 bases spanning the gap. The germline CDR1 and CDR2 sequences are MDHEN and SYDVKM. The CDR3 coding sequence is TGTGCCAGCAGTTTAAGAGGGATACCTAAGGGAGATACGCAGTATTTT. This gives the protein CASSLRGIPKGDTQYF.

V gene TRBV30 combines with J gene TRBJ2-3; TRBD2 matches at 8 bases. In germline, CDR1 is GTSNPN, CDR2 SVGIG (reference sequence). The V gene end was trimmed by 0 bases and the J gene end by 3 bases; junction bases not matched to a gene: 2. CDR3 size: 14 residues. The CDR3 DNA reads as TGTGCCTGGAGTGTTACGGGGGGGACAGATACGCAGTATTTT. This codes for CAWSVTGGTDTQYF.

The V gene is TRBV19, the J gene TRBJ1-2, with 8 bases identical to TRBD1. Trimming took 6 bases from V and 2 from J; bases not matched to a gene: 2. The CDR3 covers 13 residues. The germline V gene has CDR1 LNHDA and CDR2 SQIVND (reference sequence). The CDR3 loop is CASSRGLNYGYTF. CDR3 DNA: TGTGCCAGTAGCAGGGGGCTGAACTATGGCTACACCTTC.

The rearrangement links TRBV28 to TRBJ2-7; TRBD1 agrees at 9 bases. The CDR3 totals 13 residues. Per the germline V gene, CDR1 is MDHEN and CDR2 is SYDVKM. The V gene end was trimmed by 3 bases and the J gene end by 5 bases; junction bases not matched to a gene: 2. CDR3 bases: TGTGCCAGCAGTTTCAGGGACAGGGACGAGCAGTACTTC. Its protein product is CASSFRDRDEQYF.

In this sample, this clone turned up a few times. The chain has TRBV29-1 and TRBJ1-5; a weak D match, TRBD1 (5 bases). The CDR3 contains 12 residues. From germline, CDR1 is SQVTM and CDR2 ANQGSEA. V was clipped by 0 bases and J by 6 bases, with 6 bases between them. The CDR3 sequence is CSVEERGQPQHF. DNA of the CDR3: TGCAGCGTTGAAGAAAGGGGTCAGCCCCAGCATTTT.